Listed below are T cell receptor beta chains from one sample, sequenced in a study of radiation and T cells in renal cell carcinoma. The protocol was immunoSEQ multiplex PCR, while the TCRdb copy is restricted to in-frame clones and leaves out a portion. The sample yields some 140,000 clones, 70% to 90% seen once. Specimen: blood, collected from a patient whose treatment included radiotherapy and nephrectomy. These receptors were taken from a woman aged 50 to 60 with renal cell carcinoma. CDR3s include the opening cysteine and the closing phenylalanine or tryptophan. Fields, in order: D gene, CDR3 length, J gene, V gene, clone size, CDR3 protein, CDR3 DNA. D genes are given only for firm matches. Part of the rows lack a size; the others show once, few, many or a class for expanded clones.

D gene: NA; CDR3 length: 14; J gene: TRBJ2-2; V gene: TRBV5-5; clone size: NA; CDR3 protein: CASSLQVNTGELFF; CDR3 DNA: TGTGCCAGCAGCCTACAGGTGAACACCGGGGAGCTGTTTTTT
D gene: NA; CDR3 length: 16; J gene: TRBJ2-5; V gene: TRBV5-1; clone size: NA; CDR3 protein: CASSLASGPPRETQYF; CDR3 DNA: TGCGCCAGCAGCTTGGCCAGTGGACCTCCTCGGGAGACCCAGTACTTC
D gene: NA; CDR3 length: 18; J gene: TRBJ1-4; V gene: TRBV4-2; clone size: NA; CDR3 protein: CASSQDNRVGRANEKLFF; CDR3 DNA: TGTGCCAGCAGCCAAGATAACAGGGTAGGGAGGGCTAATGAAAAACTGTTTTTT
D gene: TRBD2; CDR3 length: 15; J gene: TRBJ2-7; V gene: TRBV7-9; clone size: once; CDR3 protein: CASSLGLAGGPEQYF; CDR3 DNA: TGTGCCAGCAGCTTGGGACTAGCGGGGGGTCCCGAGCAGTACTTC
D gene: NA; CDR3 length: 12; J gene: TRBJ2-1; V gene: TRBV2; clone size: NA; CDR3 protein: CASMGQYNEQFF; CDR3 DNA: TGTGCCAGCATGGGCCAGTACAATGAGCAGTTCTTC
D gene: NA; CDR3 length: 14; J gene: TRBJ1-1; V gene: TRBV19; clone size: NA; CDR3 protein: CASSIAGEGTEAFF; CDR3 DNA: TGTGCCAGTAGTATCGCAGGGGAGGGCACTGAAGCTTTCTTT
D gene: TRBD2; CDR3 length: 18; J gene: TRBJ2-7; V gene: TRBV5-1; clone size: NA; CDR3 protein: CASSLGRGLAVKNYEQYF; CDR3 DNA: TGCGCCAGCAGCTTGGGAAGGGGACTAGCGGTGAAAAACTACGAGCAGTACTTC
D gene: TRBD1; CDR3 length: 16; J gene: TRBJ2-5; V gene: TRBV5-1; clone size: NA; CDR3 protein: CASSGAPTGEQETQYF; CDR3 DNA: TGCGCCAGCAGCGGCGCACCAACAGGGGAGCAAGAGACCCAGTACTTC
D gene: NA; CDR3 length: 13; J gene: TRBJ1-2; V gene: TRBV10-3; clone size: NA; CDR3 protein: CAITDDSGYGYTF; CDR3 DNA: TGTGCCATAACGGATGACAGCGGGTATGGCTACACCTTC
D gene: NA; CDR3 length: 14; J gene: TRBJ2-7; V gene: TRBV4-1; clone size: NA; CDR3 protein: CASSQDQDGYEQYF; CDR3 DNA: TGCGCCAGCAGCCAAGATCAGGACGGCTACGAGCAGTACTTC
D gene: NA; CDR3 length: 19; J gene: TRBJ2-5; V gene: TRBV7-9; clone size: NA; CDR3 protein: CASSRTSHLTGERGETQYF; CDR3 DNA: TGTGCCAGCAGCCGAACCAGCCACCTAACTGGGGAACGCGGGGAGACCCAGTACTTC
D gene: NA; CDR3 length: 13; J gene: TRBJ1-5; V gene: TRBV18; clone size: once; CDR3 protein: CASSRGSNQPQHF; CDR3 DNA: TGTGCCAGCTCACGGGGTAGCAATCAGCCCCAGCATTTT
D gene: TRBD1; CDR3 length: 15; J gene: TRBJ2-2; V gene: TRBV5-1; clone size: NA; CDR3 protein: CASSPGTENTGELFF; CDR3 DNA: TGCGCCAGCAGCCCCGGGACAGAAAACACCGGGGAGCTGTTTTTT
D gene: NA; CDR3 length: 13; J gene: TRBJ2-1; V gene: TRBV6-5; clone size: NA; CDR3 protein: CASSYLGFLEQFF; CDR3 DNA: TGTGCCAGCAGTTACTTAGGATTCTTAGAGCAGTTCTTC
D gene: TRBD1; CDR3 length: 15; J gene: TRBJ2-1; V gene: TRBV6-6; clone size: NA; CDR3 protein: CASSMGQGRLGEQFF; CDR3 DNA: TGTGCCAGCAGCATGGGACAGGGGCGCTTGGGTGAGCAGTTCTTC
D gene: NA; CDR3 length: 14; J gene: TRBJ1-2; V gene: TRBV7-2; clone size: NA; CDR3 protein: CASSLQGSQYGYTF; CDR3 DNA: TGTGCCAGCAGCTTACAAGGGTCTCAGTATGGCTACACCTTC
D gene: TRBD2; CDR3 length: 18; J gene: TRBJ2-2; V gene: TRBV7-2; clone size: NA; CDR3 protein: CASSRRRGTSGDTGELFF; CDR3 DNA: TGTGCCAGCAGCCGCCGAAGAGGAACTAGCGGGGACACCGGGGAGCTGTTTTTT
D gene: NA; CDR3 length: 15; J gene: TRBJ1-1; V gene: TRBV7-2; clone size: NA; CDR3 protein: CASSLASGQNTEAFF; CDR3 DNA: TGTGCCAGCAGCTTAGCTTCGGGACAGAACACTGAAGCTTTCTTT
D gene: NA; CDR3 length: 15; J gene: TRBJ2-7; V gene: TRBV11-1; clone size: NA; CDR3 protein: CASSLLSGFAYEQYF; CDR3 DNA: TGTGCCAGCAGCTTATTATCAGGATTTGCCTACGAGCAGTACTTC
D gene: TRBD1; CDR3 length: 15; J gene: TRBJ1-2; V gene: TRBV7-9; clone size: NA; CDR3 protein: CASSRPEGADYGYTF; CDR3 DNA: TGTGCCAGCAGCCGCCCCGAGGGGGCCGACTATGGCTACACCTTC
D gene: NA; CDR3 length: 16; J gene: TRBJ2-7; V gene: TRBV19; clone size: once; CDR3 protein: CASSIHSADNPYEQYF; CDR3 DNA: TGTGCCAGTAGTATTCATAGTGCGGACAACCCCTACGAGCAGTACTTC
D gene: NA; CDR3 length: 16; J gene: TRBJ2-5; V gene: TRBV7-2; clone size: NA; CDR3 protein: CASSLVVGYLGETQYF; CDR3 DNA: TGTGCCAGCAGCTTAGTCGTGGGATACTTGGGAGAGACCCAGTACTTC
D gene: TRBD1; CDR3 length: 10; J gene: TRBJ1-2; V gene: TRBV29-1; clone size: few; CDR3 protein: CSVDRDGYTF; CDR3 DNA: TGCAGCGTCGACAGGGATGGCTACACCTTC
D gene: TRBD2; CDR3 length: 16; J gene: TRBJ2-2; V gene: TRBV19; clone size: NA; CDR3 protein: CASSIGLAGNTGELFF; CDR3 DNA: TGTGCCAGTAGTATTGGACTAGCGGGAAACACCGGGGAGCTGTTTTTT
D gene: TRBD1; CDR3 length: 16; J gene: TRBJ1-6; V gene: TRBV30; clone size: NA; CDR3 protein: CAWRGGQGVENSPLHF; CDR3 DNA: TGTGCCTGGAGAGGTGGACAGGGGGTAGAGAATTCACCCCTCCACTTT
D gene: NA; CDR3 length: 14; J gene: TRBJ2-3; V gene: TRBV12-5; clone size: NA; CDR3 protein: CASGLVGSLDTQYF; CDR3 DNA: TGTGCTAGTGGTTTGGTGGGTAGCTTGGATACGCAGTATTTT
D gene: NA; CDR3 length: 14; J gene: TRBJ2-1; V gene: TRBV10-3; clone size: NA; CDR3 protein: CAISEGGSYNEQFF; CDR3 DNA: TGTGCCATCAGTGAGGGAGGATCCTACAATGAGCAGTTCTTC
D gene: NA; CDR3 length: 12; J gene: TRBJ2-2; V gene: TRBV6-6; clone size: NA; CDR3 protein: CASRENTGELFF; CDR3 DNA: TGTGCCAGCAGGGAGAACACCGGGGAGCTGTTTTTT
D gene: NA; CDR3 length: 13; J gene: TRBJ1-2; V gene: TRBV7-2; clone size: few; CDR3 protein: CASSFPGLGGYTF; CDR3 DNA: TGTGCCAGCAGCTTTCCAGGGCTTGGTGGCTACACCTTC
D gene: NA; CDR3 length: 14; J gene: TRBJ1-1; V gene: TRBV15; clone size: NA; CDR3 protein: CATKIRDLNTEAFF; CDR3 DNA: TGTGCCACCAAAATCAGGGACCTGAACACTGAAGCTTTCTTT
D gene: NA; CDR3 length: 14; J gene: TRBJ2-5; V gene: TRBV19; clone size: few; CDR3 protein: CASSMGAGRGTQYF; CDR3 DNA: TGTGCCAGTAGTATGGGAGCGGGCAGGGGGACCCAGTACTTC
D gene: TRBD1; CDR3 length: 15; J gene: TRBJ2-2; V gene: TRBV5-5; clone size: NA; CDR3 protein: CASSYRGGLDGELFF; CDR3 DNA: TGTGCCAGCAGTTACCGAGGGGGCTTGGACGGGGAGCTGTTTTTT
D gene: TRBD1; CDR3 length: 15; J gene: TRBJ1-1; V gene: TRBV7-2; clone size: NA; CDR3 protein: CASSSPTGVNTEAFF; CDR3 DNA: TGTGCCAGCAGCTCGCCGACAGGGGTGAACACTGAAGCTTTCTTT
D gene: TRBD1; CDR3 length: 15; J gene: TRBJ2-1; V gene: TRBV6-5; clone size: NA; CDR3 protein: CASSYSDTGGGEQFF; CDR3 DNA: TGTGCCAGCAGTTACTCCGATACAGGGGGCGGTGAGCAGTTCTTC
D gene: TRBD2; CDR3 length: 17; J gene: TRBJ2-5; V gene: TRBV6-1; clone size: once; CDR3 protein: CASSEEVAGGPLGTQYF; CDR3 DNA: TGTGCCAGCAGTGAAGAGGTAGCGGGGGGTCCCCTAGGGACCCAGTACTTC
D gene: TRBD2; CDR3 length: 17; J gene: TRBJ2-5; V gene: TRBV4-1; clone size: NA; CDR3 protein: CASSLLLPGLVAETQYF; CDR3 DNA: TGCGCCAGCAGCCTCCTCCTCCCGGGACTAGTGGCGGAGACCCAGTACTTC
D gene: NA; CDR3 length: 13; J gene: TRBJ2-2; V gene: TRBV18; clone size: NA; CDR3 protein: CASSLSAGGELFF; CDR3 DNA: TGTGCCAGCTCACTTTCGGCGGGCGGGGAGCTGTTTTTT
D gene: NA; CDR3 length: 12; J gene: TRBJ1-1; V gene: TRBV5-1; clone size: once; CDR3 protein: CASSLIGDEAFF; CDR3 DNA: TGCGCCAGCAGCTTGATTGGGGATGAAGCTTTCTTT
D gene: TRBD1; CDR3 length: 16; J gene: TRBJ1-3; V gene: TRBV5-6; clone size: NA; CDR3 protein: CASTKYRDRVGNTIYF; CDR3 DNA: TGTGCCAGCACCAAGTACCGGGACAGGGTGGGAAACACCATATATTTT
D gene: TRBD1; CDR3 length: 15; J gene: TRBJ1-2; V gene: TRBV6-5; clone size: NA; CDR3 protein: CASSYPGTGGNGYTF; CDR3 DNA: TGTGCCAGCAGTTACCCAGGGACAGGGGGCAACGGCTACACCTTC
D gene: TRBD1; CDR3 length: 15; J gene: TRBJ1-1; V gene: TRBV6-1; clone size: NA; CDR3 protein: CASSVDRGGLAEAFF; CDR3 DNA: TGTGCCAGCAGTGTGGACAGGGGGGGGCTCGCTGAAGCTTTCTTT
D gene: TRBD1; CDR3 length: 14; J gene: TRBJ2-7; V gene: TRBV18; clone size: once; CDR3 protein: CASSPDRGTDEQYF; CDR3 DNA: TGTGCCAGCTCACCCGACAGGGGTACTGACGAGCAGTACTTC
D gene: TRBD1; CDR3 length: 13; J gene: TRBJ1-2; V gene: TRBV6-5; clone size: once; CDR3 protein: CASSRDRDHGYTF; CDR3 DNA: TGTGCCAGCAGCAGGGACAGGGATCATGGCTACACCTTC
D gene: NA; CDR3 length: 13; J gene: TRBJ2-5; V gene: TRBV19; clone size: NA; CDR3 protein: CASGPGVPETQYF; CDR3 DNA: TGTGCCAGCGGACCGGGCGTCCCGGAGACCCAGTACTTC
D gene: TRBD1; CDR3 length: 15; J gene: TRBJ1-1; V gene: TRBV5-1; clone size: NA; CDR3 protein: CASSPQGAGITEAFF; CDR3 DNA: TGCGCCAGCAGCCCTCAGGGGGCTGGTATCACTGAAGCTTTCTTT
D gene: NA; CDR3 length: 12; J gene: TRBJ1-2; V gene: TRBV18; clone size: NA; CDR3 protein: CASSPPSLGYTF; CDR3 DNA: TGTGCCAGCTCACCACCTTCCCTAGGCTACACCTTC
D gene: NA; CDR3 length: 16; J gene: TRBJ2-1; V gene: TRBV4-1; clone size: NA; CDR3 protein: CASSPTTLSSYNEQFF; CDR3 DNA: TGCGCCAGCAGCCCTACGACCTTGAGCTCCTACAATGAGCAGTTCTTC
D gene: TRBD2; CDR3 length: 16; J gene: TRBJ2-3; V gene: TRBV30; clone size: NA; CDR3 protein: CAWELTGGLSTDTQYF; CDR3 DNA: TGTGCCTGGGAACTGACGGGGGGACTTAGCACAGATACGCAGTATTTT